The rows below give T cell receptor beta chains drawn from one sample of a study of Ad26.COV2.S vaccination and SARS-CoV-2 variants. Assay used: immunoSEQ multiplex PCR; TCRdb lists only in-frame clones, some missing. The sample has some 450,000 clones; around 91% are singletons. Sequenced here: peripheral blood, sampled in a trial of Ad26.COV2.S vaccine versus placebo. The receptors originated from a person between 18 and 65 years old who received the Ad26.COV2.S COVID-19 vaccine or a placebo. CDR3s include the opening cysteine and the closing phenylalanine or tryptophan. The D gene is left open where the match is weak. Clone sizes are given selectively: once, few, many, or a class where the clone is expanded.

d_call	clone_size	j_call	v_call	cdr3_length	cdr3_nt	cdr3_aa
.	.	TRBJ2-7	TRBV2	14	TGTGCCAGCAGTGGAGGGACATATTCCTACGAGCAGTACTTC	CASSGGTYSYEQYF
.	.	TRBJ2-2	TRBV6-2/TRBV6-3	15	TGTGCCAGCAGCCGTCTCGGAGTAGCGGCCGGGGAGCTGTTTTTT	CASSRLGVAAGELFF
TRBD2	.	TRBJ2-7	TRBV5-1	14	TGCGCCAGCAGCACATCTAGCGGGAGCTACGAGCAGTACTTC	CASSTSSGSYEQYF
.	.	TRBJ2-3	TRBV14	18	TGTGCCAGCAGCCGGCGGACCCCACTACCAACTAGCACAGATACGCAGTATTTT	CASSRRTPLPTSTDTQYF
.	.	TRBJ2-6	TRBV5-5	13	TGTGCCAGCAGCCCCTCGGGGGCCAACGTCCTGACTTTC	CASSPSGANVLTF
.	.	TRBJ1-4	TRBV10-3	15	TGTGCCATCAGTGAGTCCGGGGGGGCTAATGAAAAACTGTTTTTT	CAISESGGANEKLFF
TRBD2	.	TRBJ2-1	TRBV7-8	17	TGTGCCAGCAGCGACCTAGAGCGGGAGGGCCGCCGTGATGAGCAGTTCTTC	CASSDLEREGRRDEQFF
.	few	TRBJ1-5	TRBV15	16	TGTGCCACCAGCAGAGGAGGCGGCCGTCAAAATCAGCCCCAGCATTTT	CATSRGGGRQNQPQHF
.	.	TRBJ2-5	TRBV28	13	TGTGCCAGCAGTTTGACCGAGCAAGAGACCCAGTACTTC	CASSLTEQETQYF
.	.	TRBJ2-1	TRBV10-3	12	TGTGCCATCAGTGAGGACCGCTCTGTGCAGTTCTTC	CAISEDRSVQFF
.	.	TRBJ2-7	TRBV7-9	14	TGTGCCAGCAGCTTAGAAGGGGATTGGTTCGAGCAGTACTTC	CASSLEGDWFEQYF
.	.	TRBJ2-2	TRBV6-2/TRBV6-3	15	TGTGCCAGCAGTTACGGCGGGTTATGGACCGGGGAGCTGTTTTTT	CASSYGGLWTGELFF
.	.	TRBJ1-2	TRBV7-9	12	TGTGCCAGCAGCTTAGTATTAAGTGGCTACACCTTC	CASSLVLSGYTF
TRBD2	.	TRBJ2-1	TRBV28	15	TGTGCCAGCAGTCCCAGACTAGCGGGCTCCAATGAGCAGTTCTTC	CASSPRLAGSNEQFF
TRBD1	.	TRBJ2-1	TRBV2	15	TGTGCCACGGACCCAGGGACAGTCTCCTACAATGAGCAGTTCTTC	CATDPGTVSYNEQFF
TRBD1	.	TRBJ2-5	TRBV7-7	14	TGTGCTAGCAGCTTAGGGGGCAGTCAAGAGACCCAGTACTTC	CASSLGGSQETQYF
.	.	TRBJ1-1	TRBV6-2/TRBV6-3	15	TGTGCCAGCAGTTATCCCAAACAACCGAACACTGAAGCTTTCTTT	CASSYPKQPNTEAFF
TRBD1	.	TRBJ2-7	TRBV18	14	TGTGCCAGCTCACGGGACAGGGGGCAGCGCGAGCAGTACTTC	CASSRDRGQREQYF
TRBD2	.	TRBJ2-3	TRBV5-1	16	TGCGCCAGCAGCTCTCTCACAGCGGGAGGGCGGGATACGCAGTATTTT	CASSSLTAGGRDTQYF
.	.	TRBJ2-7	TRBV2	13	TGTGCCAGCAGTGACTTGCCCCCCGACGAGCAGTACTTC	CASSDLPPDEQYF
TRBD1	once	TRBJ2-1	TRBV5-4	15	TGTGCCAGCACCCCGGCCGGGACAGGGTACAATGAGCAGTTCTTC	CASTPAGTGYNEQFF
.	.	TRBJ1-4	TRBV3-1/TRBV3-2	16	TGTGCCAGCAGCCAAGATTCGAGACTCAATGATGAAAAACTGTTTTTT	CASSQDSRLNDEKLFF
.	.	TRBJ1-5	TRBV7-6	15	TGTGCCAGCAGCTTAGGAAGGGATGGTCGACAGCCCCAGCATTTT	CASSLGRDGRQPQHF
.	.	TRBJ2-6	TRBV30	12	TGTGCCTGCACAGCGGGGGCCAACGTCCTGACTTTC	CACTAGANVLTF
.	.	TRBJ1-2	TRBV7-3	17	TGTGCCAGCAGCTTAACTGGGAAAGGGACCAATTTCTATGGCTACACCTTC	CASSLTGKGTNFYGYTF
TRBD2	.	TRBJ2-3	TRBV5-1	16	TGCGCCAGCAGCTCCTACGGACTAGCGAGCACAGATACGCAGTATTTT	CASSSYGLASTDTQYF
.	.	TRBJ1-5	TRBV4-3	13	TGCACCAGCAGCCAAGATTTTGGGACACCTCAGCATTTT	CTSSQDFGTPQHF
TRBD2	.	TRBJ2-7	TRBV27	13	TGTGCCAGCAGTTGGCGGGAGGGGTACGAGCAGTACTTC	CASSWREGYEQYF
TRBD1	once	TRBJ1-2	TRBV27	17	TGTGCCAGCAGTCGCCCGGGACAGGTGTCCTCTCCCTATGGCTACACCTTC	CASSRPGQVSSPYGYTF
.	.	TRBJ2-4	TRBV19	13	TGTGCCAGTAGGTTCGGGGCGTCGGACATTCAGTACTTC	CASRFGASDIQYF
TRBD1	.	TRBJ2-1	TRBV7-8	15	TGTGCCAGCAGCTTCCGGGACAGGGCCCACAATGAGCAGTTCTTC	CASSFRDRAHNEQFF
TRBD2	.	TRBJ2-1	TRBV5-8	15	TGTGCCAGCAGCTTGGGTAGCGGGCCTGGGAATGAGCAGTTCTTC	CASSLGSGPGNEQFF
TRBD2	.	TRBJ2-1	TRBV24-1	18	TGTGCCACCAGCGGGGGGGGCCGCTCAAGACATTCCTACAATGAGCAGTTCTTC	CATSGGGRSRHSYNEQFF
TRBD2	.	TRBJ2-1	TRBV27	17	TGTGCCAGCAGTTTATCCACTCTAGCGGGTAGGGCCGGCGAGCAGTTCTTC	CASSLSTLAGRAGEQFF
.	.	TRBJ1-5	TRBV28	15	TGTGCCAGCACAGAAACAGGGAGGGGCAATCAGCCCCAGCATTTT	CASTETGRGNQPQHF
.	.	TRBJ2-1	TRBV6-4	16	TGTGCCAGCAGCCCAGGGGGGTGGCGCGGCAACAATGAGCAGTTCTTC	CASSPGGWRGNNEQFF
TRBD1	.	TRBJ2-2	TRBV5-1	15	TGCGCCAGCAGCTTGGAGACAGGGGGGACCGGGGAGCTGTTTTTT	CASSLETGGTGELFF
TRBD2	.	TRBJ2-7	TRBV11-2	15	TGTGCCAGCAGCTTAGGGACTAGCGGACCCTACGAGCAGTACTTC	CASSLGTSGPYEQYF
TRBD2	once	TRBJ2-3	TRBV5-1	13	TGCGCCAGCGCTGGCGGGAGGTCAGATACGCAGTATTTT	CASAGGRSDTQYF
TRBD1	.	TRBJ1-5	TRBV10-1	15	TGCGCCAGCAGTGAGAAGGGACAGGAAGAGTCGCCCCAGCATTTT	CASSEKGQEESPQHF
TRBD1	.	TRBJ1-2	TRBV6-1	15	TGTGCCAGCAGTGAAGACAGGGGGCCCAACTATGGCTACACCTTC	CASSEDRGPNYGYTF
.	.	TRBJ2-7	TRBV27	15	TGTGCCAGCAGTTTATTGGGGGAGTTAGGGTACGAGCAGTACTTC	CASSLLGELGYEQYF
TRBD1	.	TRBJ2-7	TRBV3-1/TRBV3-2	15	TGTGCCAGCAGCCAAGATCGTAGGGGGCCATACGAGCAGTACTTC	CASSQDRRGPYEQYF
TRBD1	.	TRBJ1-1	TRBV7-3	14	TGTGCCAGCAGCCTCGGACCGGGACAGCCTGAAGCTTTCTTT	CASSLGPGQPEAFF
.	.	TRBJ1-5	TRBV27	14	TGTGCCAGCAGAGAGAAAGGGGGATGGCAGCCCCAGCATTTT	CASREKGGWQPQHF
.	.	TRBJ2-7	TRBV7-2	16	TGTGCCAGCAGCTTAGGAGGAGCGGACCTCCCCTACGAGCAGTACTTC	CASSLGGADLPYEQYF
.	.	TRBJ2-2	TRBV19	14	TGTGCCAGTAGTCAAACTCCGAACACCGGGGAGCTGTTTTTT	CASSQTPNTGELFF
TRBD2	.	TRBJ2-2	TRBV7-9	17	TGTGCCACCCCGGCCGGGCTAGCGGGAGAATTGGCCGGGGAGCTGTTTTTT	CATPAGLAGELAGELFF
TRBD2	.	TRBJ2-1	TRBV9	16	TGTGCCAGCAGCGTAGTTTGGACTAGCGGGACCCATGAGCAGTTCTTC	CASSVVWTSGTHEQFF
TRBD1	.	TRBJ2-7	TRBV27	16	TGTGCCAGCAGTGGGTTAGGGAGACAGGGCTTCTACGAGCAGTACTTC	CASSGLGRQGFYEQYF
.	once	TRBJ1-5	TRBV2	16	TGTGCCAGCAGTTTTAATGGACAGATAAGCAATCAGCCCCAGCATTTT	CASSFNGQISNQPQHF
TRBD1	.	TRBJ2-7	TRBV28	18	TGTGCCAGCAGCCCAAGTGGGGACAGGGGGATCTCTCCCTACGAGCAGTACTTC	CASSPSGDRGISPYEQYF
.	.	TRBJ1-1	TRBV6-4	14	TGTGCCAGCAGTGTGGAGTCGTGGGACACTGAAGCTTTCTTT	CASSVESWDTEAFF
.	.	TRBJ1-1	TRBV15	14	TGTGCCACCAGCAGAGTTGCCGGGGACTACGAAGCTTTCTTT	CATSRVAGDYEAFF
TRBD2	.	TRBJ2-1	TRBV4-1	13	TGCGCCAGCAGCCCCTCTAGCGGCAATGAGCAGTTCTTC	CASSPSSGNEQFF